The present T cell receptor (beta chain) was sequenced within a study of blood T cell repertoires in COVID-19 (dated by TCRdb to about 2020). About the full investigation: Collaborator samples came from the United States, Italy and Spain and covered acute and convalescent phases of COVID-19. The prospective study material was composed of cDNA or gDNA derived from T cells, B-cell-depleted T cells, or PBMCs. Sample metadata almost always included a de-identified subject ID, COVID-19 status, age in years and sex. Samples came from the ongoing ImmuneRACE study (first 160 participants) plus 1,254 subjects from 6 global collaborators. HLA class I and class II types, where available, came from metadata supplied by the sample provider rather than from assay-based typing. The repertoires were made available in a free public database intended to serve as a resource for research on the immune response to SARS-CoV-2. Subjects who had been exposed to COVID-19, were actively infected with it, or had recovered from it provided the deeply sampled blood TCRbeta repertoires that made up the dataset. Broad study findings and their caveats: The amount of clinical and demographic metadata varied by source and participant and was provided uncurated.

The cysteine opens and the phenylalanine closes a CDR3 of 15 amino acids. Of all the DNA, just the CDR3 is kept, 45 bases in frame from base 1. V drops 6 bases and J drops 0 bases, leaving 13 bases in between. Per the germline V gene, MNHEY is the CDR1 and SVGAGI is the CDR2. The collaborating institutions used their own protocols to collect whole blood in K2EDTA tubes. For TCRbeta analysis, collaborator samples were shipped as frozen whole blood, as isolated PBMCs, or as DNA extracted from either sample type. As to this clone: Its binding antigen is unknown. Per-nucleotide qualities are absent, and no much larger clonotype sits a single base away.

The immunoSEQ Assay, a bias-controlled multiplex PCR, was used to amplify TCRbeta CDR3 regions from genomic DNA. In the authors' own workflow: The number of nucleated cells in each sample was estimated from the amplification of reference gene primers within the assay. To quantify the absolute abundance of each unique TCRbeta CDR3 rearrangement, sequence reads were collapsed and filtered. For each sample, productive Simpson clonality was calculated by taking the square root of Simpson's diversity index across productive rearrangements. This is the immuneACCESS table as TCRdb keeps it, with only in-frame sequences that have V and J called. A part of the clones is gone; compared with another copy, unresolved V genes explain less than half, and the rest is unexplained. D and trimming come from the DNA, and the V and J calls and clone size come from that table. The sample table records around 140,000 clones; around 88% of these occur just once. The ten largest clones add up to about a tenth of the sample.

This clonotype originated in a man aged 45-65 years with acute or convalescent COVID-19. This sequence uses TRBV6-5 and TRBJ2-3; there is no confident call for the D gene. Sequencing used peripheral blood. The CDR3 is CASSPQFSSTDTQYF. The DNA sequence follows: TGTGCCAGCAGCCCACAGTTCTCTAGCACAGATACGCAGTATTTT.